These T cell receptor beta chains were read from a single sample in a study of blood T cell repertoires in COVID-19. TCRdb keeps only in-frame clones here, not all; method: immunoSEQ multiplex PCR. This repertoire shows about 73,000 clones, 70% to 75% found once; its top ten account for roughly a fifth. The sample taken for sequencing was peripheral blood. All receptors come from a man between 60 and 75 years old with acute or convalescent COVID-19. CDR3s include the opening cysteine and the closing phenylalanine or tryptophan. Each record gives: V gene, D gene, J gene, clone size, CDR3 protein, CDR3 DNA. A D gene is named only where the DNA matches it firmly. The listing skips clone size in some rows; elsewhere it reads once, few, many or a size class.

TRBV9	NA	TRBJ2-2	few	CASSVEPRDTGELFF	TGTGCCAGCAGCGTAGAGCCCCGGGACACCGGGGAGCTGTTTTTT
TRBV18	NA	TRBJ1-1	NA	CASSPLAGVGNTEAFF	TGTGCCAGCTCACCACTAGCAGGGGTGGGGAACACTGAAGCTTTCTTT
TRBV14	TRBD1	TRBJ1-2	NA	CASSSGQGANYGYTF	TGTGCCAGCAGCTCGGGACAGGGGGCGAACTATGGCTACACCTTC
TRBV11-2	NA	TRBJ1-2	NA	CASSVTTAGDYGYTF	TGTGCCAGCAGCGTGACGACAGCCGGTGACTATGGCTACACCTTC
TRBV2	NA	TRBJ1-5	few	CASGGSYNQPQHF	TGTGCCAGTGGGGGGTCCTACAATCAGCCCCAGCATTTT
TRBV2	NA	TRBJ1-1	NA	CASSEISGAVLAFF	TGTGCCAGCAGTGAAATCTCTGGCGCGGTTTTAGCTTTCTTT
TRBV24-1	NA	TRBJ2-5	NA	CATSEAGQFQETQYF	TGTGCCACCAGTGAAGCAGGGCAGTTCCAAGAGACCCAGTACTTC
TRBV19	TRBD1	TRBJ1-1	NA	CASSLGQPQNTEAFF	TGTGCCAGTAGTTTGGGACAGCCACAAAACACTGAAGCTTTCTTT
TRBV19	TRBD1	TRBJ1-2	NA	CASRITRGRGLRGYTF	TGTGCCAGTAGGATCACCCGGGGCAGGGGGCTTAGGGGCTACACCTTC
TRBV13	TRBD2	TRBJ2-1	NA	CASRRWEGYNEQFF	TGTGCCAGCAGGCGGTGGGAGGGGTACAATGAGCAGTTCTTC
TRBV19	TRBD1	TRBJ1-1	once	CASSEGQQEAFF	TGTGCCAGTAGTGAGGGACAGCAAGAAGCTTTCTTT
TRBV11-2	NA	TRBJ2-7	NA	CASSLGQASYEQYF	TGTGCCAGCAGCTTAGGACAGGCCTCCTACGAGCAGTACTTC
TRBV30	TRBD2	TRBJ2-3	few	CAWGTSGVTDTQYF	TGTGCCTGGGGGACTAGCGGGGTCACAGATACGCAGTATTTT
TRBV5-4	NA	TRBJ2-3	NA	CASSPFGGGTDTQYF	TGTGCCAGCAGCCCTTTCGGGGGTGGCACAGATACGCAGTATTTT
TRBV7-9	TRBD1	TRBJ2-5	NA	CASSLAQGVSYF	TGTGCCAGCAGCTTAGCACAGGGGGTGTCGTACTTC
TRBV29-1	TRBD1	TRBJ2-2	NA	CSARRTGTNTGELFF	TGCAGCGCCCGCCGGACAGGGACGAACACCGGGGAGCTGTTTTTT
TRBV2	NA	TRBJ2-2	many	CASNEGFRGGGELFF	TGTGCCTCGAACGAGGGCTTCAGAGGAGGCGGGGAGCTGTTTTTT
TRBV30	NA	TRBJ1-2	NA	CAWNPAFYYGYTF	TGTGCCTGGAACCCAGCGTTCTACTATGGCTACACCTTC
TRBV2	TRBD2	TRBJ2-3	NA	CASSTLAGADTQYF	TGTGCCAGCAGTACACTAGCGGGAGCGGATACGCAGTATTTT
TRBV28	TRBD2	TRBJ2-1	NA	CASSLGLADSYNEQFF	TGTGCCAGCAGTTTAGGACTAGCCGATTCCTACAATGAGCAGTTCTTC
TRBV6-5	NA	TRBJ1-2	once	CASSLTIYGYTF	TGTGCCAGCAGCCTGACTATTTATGGCTACACCTTC
TRBV9	NA	TRBJ2-1	once	CASSVRLYNEQFF	TGTGCCAGCAGCGTACGACTCTACAATGAGCAGTTCTTC
TRBV3-1/TRBV3-2	NA	TRBJ2-3	NA	CASSQEEADTQYF	TGTGCCAGCAGCCAAGAGGAGGCAGATACGCAGTATTTT
TRBV2	NA	TRBJ1-1	NA	CASKAGEVAFF	TGTGCCAGCAAGGCCGGGGAAGTGGCTTTCTTT
TRBV19	TRBD1	TRBJ2-3	NA	CASTTGGRADTQYF	TGTGCCAGCACGACAGGGGGGAGAGCAGATACGCAGTATTTT
TRBV9	NA	TRBJ1-1	many	CASSPRGTMNTEAFF	TGTGCCAGCAGCCCCCGGGGAACCATGAACACTGAAGCTTTCTTT
TRBV2	TRBD1	TRBJ1-2	NA	CASMKIGTGSDGYTF	TGTGCCAGCATGAAGATAGGGACAGGGTCGGATGGCTACACCTTC
TRBV9	TRBD2	TRBJ2-3	NA	CASSVARAGGFTDTQYF	TGTGCCAGCAGCGTAGCAAGGGCGGGGGGTTTCACAGATACGCAGTATTTT
TRBV30	TRBD1	TRBJ1-6	NA	CACPRSGTANSPLHF	TGTGCCTGCCCGAGATCGGGGACAGCGAATTCACCCCTCCACTTT
TRBV7-8	NA	TRBJ1-6	NA	CASSPSSGSPLHF	TGTGCCAGCAGCCCTAGTTCGGGGTCACCCCTCCACTTT
TRBV5-4	TRBD1	TRBJ1-4	many	CASSFTGTGQNEKLFF	TGTGCCAGCAGCTTTACCGGGACAGGACAGAATGAAAAACTGTTTTTT
TRBV27	TRBD2	TRBJ2-7	NA	CASSPGLAGVGEQYF	TGTGCCAGCAGTCCGGGACTAGCGGGAGTAGGCGAGCAGTACTTC
TRBV27	NA	TRBJ2-3	few	CASSSPDSVTDTQYF	TGTGCCAGCAGTTCCCCGGACAGCGTCACAGATACGCAGTATTTT